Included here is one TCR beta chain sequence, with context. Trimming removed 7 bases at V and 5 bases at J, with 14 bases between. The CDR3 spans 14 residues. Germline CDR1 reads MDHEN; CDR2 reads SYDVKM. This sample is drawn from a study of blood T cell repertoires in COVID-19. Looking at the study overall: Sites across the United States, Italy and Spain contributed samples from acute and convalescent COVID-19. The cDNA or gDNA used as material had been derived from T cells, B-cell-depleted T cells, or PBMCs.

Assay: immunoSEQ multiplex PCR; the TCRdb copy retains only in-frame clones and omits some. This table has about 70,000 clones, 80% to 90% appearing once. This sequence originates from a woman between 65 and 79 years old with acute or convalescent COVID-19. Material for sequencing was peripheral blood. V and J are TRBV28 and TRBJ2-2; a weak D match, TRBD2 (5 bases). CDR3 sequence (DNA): TGTGCCAGCATCCCCATCGGGATTACCGGGGAGCTGTTTTTT. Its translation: CASIPIGITGELFF.